Listed below are T cell receptor beta chains from one sample, sequenced in a study of siplizumab effects on memory and regulatory T cells. The table came from immunoSEQ multiplex PCR; TCRdb's copy has only in-frame clones and leaves some out. Seen here are over 70,000 clones, approximately 95% observed once, and the top ten hold less than 20%. Sequences were obtained from CD8+ T cells sorted from blood. Receptor source: a human donor in good health. Both conserved end residues are trimmed from each CDR3. D genes are given only for firm matches.

J gene,D gene,V gene,CDR3 length,CDR3 protein
TRBJ2-7,-,TRBV19,13,ASSSQLGYPYEQY
TRBJ2-7,TRBD2,TRBV7-9,13,ASSTNPSGSYEQY
TRBJ2-7,TRBD1,TRBV4-1,12,ASSHQTGVYEQY
TRBJ2-1,-,TRBV4-1,16,ASSQDGGKPSRTNEQF
TRBJ1-1,-,TRBV27,11,ASSLGMGTEAF
TRBJ2-3,-,TRBV4-1,13,ASSLQQGFTDTQY
TRBJ2-7,-,TRBV4-1,15,ASSQMGSGGVSYEQY
TRBJ2-2,TRBD2,TRBV5-1,14,ASTGLAGENTGELF
TRBJ2-1,-,TRBV27,11,ASSLSRNNEQF
TRBJ2-7,-,TRBV10-2,9,ASSGGGEQY
TRBJ2-7,-,TRBV27,10,ASRNRGNEQY
TRBJ2-7,-,TRBV29-1,16,SVELRRTESGGPLEQY
TRBJ2-3,-,TRBV11-2,16,ASSFPVRVWRETDTQY
TRBJ1-2,-,TRBV19,15,ASSYTTQDVISYGYT
TRBJ1-1,-,TRBV6-5,11,ASSIRMNTEAF
TRBJ1-3,TRBD1,TRBV7-9,12,ASSRKDRGDTIY
TRBJ2-3,TRBD2,TRBV7-8,14,ASSSTSGRALDTQY
TRBJ1-1,-,TRBV5-1,10,ASSLLATEAF
TRBJ2-7,TRBD1,TRBV6-6,12,ASSPTGTGSEQY
TRBJ2-1,TRBD2,TRBV2,16,ASSVRLAGGSSYNEQF
TRBJ2-7,TRBD1,TRBV6-5,13,ASKMIGDRGTEQY
TRBJ2-6,-,TRBV14,13,ASSQERSGANVLT
TRBJ2-2,-,TRBV6-1,14,ASSEFLRRNTGELF
TRBJ2-1,-,TRBV2,13,ASSSDSQAELEQF
TRBJ1-2,-,TRBV6-6,11,ASSYGITEGYT
TRBJ2-3,-,TRBV5-4,13,ASSLYRVDADTQY
TRBJ2-3,-,TRBV13,14,ASSTVGQVVTDTQY